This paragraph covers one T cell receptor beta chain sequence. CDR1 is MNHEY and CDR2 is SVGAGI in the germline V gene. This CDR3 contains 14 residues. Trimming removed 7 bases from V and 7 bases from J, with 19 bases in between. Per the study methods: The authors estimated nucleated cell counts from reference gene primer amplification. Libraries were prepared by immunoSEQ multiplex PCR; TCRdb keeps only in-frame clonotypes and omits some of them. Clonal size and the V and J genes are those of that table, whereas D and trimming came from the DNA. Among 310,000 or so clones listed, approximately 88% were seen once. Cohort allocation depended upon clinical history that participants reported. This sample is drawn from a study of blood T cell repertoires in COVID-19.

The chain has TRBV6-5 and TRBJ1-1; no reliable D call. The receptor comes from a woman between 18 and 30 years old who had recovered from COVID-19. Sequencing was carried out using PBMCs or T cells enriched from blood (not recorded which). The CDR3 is CASIKYGPAGEAFF. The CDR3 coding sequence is TGTGCCAGCATTAAGTACGGTCCGGCGGGTGAAGCTTTCTTT.